Shown below are 21 T cell receptor beta chains from a single sample sequenced in a study of cytomegalovirus exposure and HLA in healthy donors. Here immunoSEQ multiplex PCR was the method, and the copy in TCRdb shows in-frame clones only, minus some. The sample carries tens of thousands of clones, 90% to 95% recorded once. Sequenced sample: PBMCs. The source is a woman in her twenties or thirties in good health and CMV-seronegative.

J is TRBJ1-2 and V is TRBV27; tentatively, D is TRBD1 (5 bases). Germline CDR1 reads MNHEY; CDR2 reads SMNVEV (reference sequence). This CDR3 has 13 residues. Deletions cut 2 bases from V and 4 bases from J, with 8 bases between. The CDR3 is CASSLQGTYGYTF. CDR3 in DNA: TGTGCCAGCAGTTTACAGGGTACCTATGGCTACACCTTC.

This rearrangement joins TRBV30 to TRBJ2-7; D is unresolved. V dropped 0 bases and J dropped 4 bases, with 13 bases sitting between them. The CDR3 spans 14 residues. Per the germline V gene, CDR1 is GTSNPN and CDR2 is SVGIG (reference sequence). CDR3 region: CAWSVFYHGYEQYF. DNA for the CDR3: TGTGCCTGGAGTGTATTTTATCACGGGTACGAGCAGTACTTC. The complete variable domain, with remaining parts taken from reference TRBV30 and TRBJ2-7, reads SQTIHQWPATLVQPVGSPLSLECTVEGTSNPNLYWYRQAAGRGLQLLFYSVGIGQISSEVPQNLSASRPQDRQFILSSKKLLLSDSGFYLCAWSVFYHGYEQYFGPGTRLTVT.

The chain has TRBV7-7 and TRBJ2-1; 9 nucleotides line up with TRBD2. CDR3 size: 14 residues. CDR1 and CDR2 from the germline V gene are SSHAT and FNYEAQ (reference sequence). V lost 1 base to trimming and J lost 9 bases; unmatched junction nucleotides: 4. CDR3 protein: CASSLVAGDGEQFF. CDR3 in DNA: TGTGCCAGCAGCTTAGTAGCGGGGGATGGTGAGCAGTTCTTC.

The V gene is TRBV9, the J gene TRBJ1-5; perhaps TRBD1 as D (5 bases). There are 15 residues in the CDR3. CDR1 and CDR2 (germline): SGDLS, YYNGEE. V was cut by 4 bases and J by 6 bases, with 17 bases left in between. DNA for the CDR3: TGTGCCAGCAGCCCCCGACACGGGGGTCCTCAGCCCCAGCATTTT. Encoded protein: CASSPRHGGPQPQHF.

This chain uses TRBV4-2 with TRBJ2-7; D uncertain. This CDR3 is built from 16 residues. V was cut by 3 bases and J by 0 bases, with 15 bases left in between. CDR1 is LGHNA, CDR2 YNFKEQ, per germline. In nucleotides, the CDR3 is TGTGCCAGCAGCCAGGCGGTCCAACTGAGCTCCTACGAGCAGTACTTC. Protein sequence: CASSQAVQLSSYEQYF.

This chain connects TRBV5-1 to TRBJ1-2; possibly TRBD1 for D (5 bases). CDR1 and CDR2 (germline): SGHRS, YFSETQ. The V end was cut by 0 bases, the J end by 5 bases, with 35 bases between. The CDR3 totals 22 residues. CDR3 coding DNA: TGCGCCAGCAGCTTGGGCGACAGACAAACTAACTATGGCTACAACTTGGGATATGGCTACACCTTC. As protein: CASSLGDRQTNYGYNLGYGYTF. The variable domain in full, with the rest retrieved from reference TRBV5-1 and TRBJ1-2, is KAGVTQTPRYLIKTRGQQVTLSCSPISGHRSVSWYQQTPGQGLQFLFEYFSETQRNKGNFPGRFSGRQFSNSRSEMNVSTLELGDSALYLCASSLGDRQTNYGYNLGYGYTFGSGTRLTVV.

The chain has TRBV7-6 and TRBJ2-1, with TRBD1 matching 11 bases. V was clipped by 5 bases and J by 8 bases; unmatched bases: 8. Germline V CDR1 and CDR2: SGHVS, FNYEAQ. The CDR3 sequence is 15 residues long. The CDR3 protein is CASSERDRGFDEQFF. Here the CDR3 DNA reads TGTGCCAGCAGCGAAAGGGACAGGGGGTTCGATGAGCAGTTCTTC.

Remarks on this clone: Other DNA sequences in the sample encode the same CDR3. This chain links TRBV2 with TRBJ2-6, with TRBD1 identical over 9 bases. V lost 8 bases and J lost 0; bases outside the gene matches: 5. CDR1 is SNHLY, CDR2 FYNNEI, per germline. The CDR3 has 16 residues. CDR3 protein: CASRGQGSSGANVLTF. The CDR3 DNA follows: TGTGCCAGCCGGGGACAGGGAAGCTCTGGGGCCAACGTCCTGACTTTC.

The genes are TRBV9 and TRBJ2-5; TRBD2 aligns across 14 bases. CDR1 and CDR2 (germline): SGDLS, YYNGEE. The CDR3 runs to 18 residues. V gave up 0 bases and J gave up 3 bases; unmatched junction bases: 7. The CDR3 loop is CASSVEPEGLAGEETQYF. In DNA form, the CDR3 reads TGTGCCAGCAGCGTAGAGCCCGAGGGACTAGCGGGAGAAGAGACCCAGTACTTC.

The chain couples TRBV27 to TRBJ1-2, with D possibly being TRBD1 (5 bases). Germline CDR1 is MNHEY and CDR2 is SMNVEV (reference sequence). V was shortened by 5 bases and J by 1 base, with 11 bases between the two germline ends. There are 14 residues in the CDR3. As DNA, the CDR3 is TGTGCCAGCAGTAACAGGAAAGTTAACTATGGCTACACCTTC. Protein product: CASSNRKVNYGYTF.

The chain recombines TRBV5-6 with TRBJ1-1; D remains unclear. CDR1 is SGHDT and CDR2 is YYEEEE in the germline V gene. V was shortened by 3 bases and J by 4 bases, with 13 bases between the two germline ends. The CDR3 is 14 amino acids. This CDR3 is CASSSRGTRTEAFF. As DNA, the CDR3 is TGTGCCAGCAGCTCCCGAGGCACCCGCACTGAAGCTTTCTTT.

V gene TRBV5-1 combines with J gene TRBJ2-3; D is ambiguous. The germline V and J ends were trimmed by 0 bases and 2 bases, with 10 bases remaining between them. The CDR3 runs to 15 residues. Germline V gives CDR1 SGHRS, CDR2 YFSETQ. The chain's CDR3 is CASSLEQSNTDTQYF. The CDR3 nucleotides read TGCGCCAGCAGCTTGGAACAGAGTAACACAGATACGCAGTATTTT.

The chain couples TRBV27 to TRBJ1-6; D is uncertain. V lost 2 bases and J lost 2, with 4 bases in between. CDR1 is MNHEY, CDR2 SMNVEV, per germline (reference sequence). The CDR3 runs to 14 residues. DNA of the CDR3: TGTGCCAGCAGTTTAGTCGCCTATAATTCACCCCTCCACTTT. Its protein product is CASSLVAYNSPLHF.

J is TRBJ2-7 and V is TRBV28; perhaps TRBD1 as D (6 bases). V was shortened by 6 bases and J by 4 bases, with 19 bases between the two germline ends. Per the germline V gene, CDR1 is MDHEN and CDR2 is SYDVKM. The CDR3 is made up of 15 amino acids. The CDR3 bases are TGTGCCAGCAGCCAAACATACAGGGCTGAATACGAGCAGTACTTC. As protein: CASSQTYRAEYEQYF.

The V gene is TRBV7-2, the J gene TRBJ2-4; D call uncertain. The V end was cut by 1 base, the J end by 8 bases, with 9 bases between. Germline values: CDR1 SGHTA, CDR2 FQGNSA. The CDR3 has 13 amino acids. This CDR3 reads CASSLGLGDIQYF. The CDR3 DNA reads TGTGCCAGCAGCTTAGGACTTGGTGACATTCAGTACTTC.

The chain joins TRBV30 to TRBJ1-2; possibly TRBD1 for D (5 bases). CDR1 is GTSNPN, CDR2 SVGIG, per germline (reference sequence). V lost 0 bases and J 6 bases, leaving 11 bases between the germline ends. CDR3 length: 13 amino acids. In DNA, the CDR3 is TGTGCCTGGAGTGTACGGTCGGGGGATGGCTACACCTTC. This encodes CAWSVRSGDGYTF.

This clone showed up just once. The chain recombines TRBV2 with TRBJ2-7; 7 bases line up with TRBD1. The germline V gene has CDR1 SNHLY and CDR2 FYNNEI. The CDR3 spans 13 residues. The J segment lost 0 bases and the V segment lost 8 bases, leaving 4 bases of the junction unmatched. This CDR3 reads CASGRQGSYEQYF. In DNA form, the CDR3 reads TGTGCCAGCGGTAGACAGGGCTCCTACGAGCAGTACTTC.

The table lists this clone with a few counts. V and J are TRBV28 and TRBJ1-5; the D is unclear. CDR1 MDHEN and CDR2 SYDVKM come from the germline V gene. The CDR3 has 12 residues. V dropped 8 bases and J dropped 9 bases, with 14 bases sitting between them. CDR3 in amino acids: CASAWEVGPQHF. For the CDR3, the DNA is TGTGCCAGCGCCTGGGAGGTTGGGCCCCAGCATTTT.

V and J are TRBV4-1 and TRBJ1-5; D is uncertain. This CDR3 has 13 amino acids. V was pared by 0 bases and J by 3 bases, with 3 bases between. Germline V CDR1 and CDR2: MGHRA, YSYEKL. For the CDR3, the DNA is TGCGCCAGCAGCCAAGAACTCAATCAGCCCCAGCATTTT. This sequence encodes CASSQELNQPQHF.

V usage is TRBV28 and J usage is TRBJ2-1; TRBD2 matches at 9 bases. Germline values: CDR1 MDHEN, CDR2 SYDVKM. There are 15 residues in the CDR3. With 8 bases clipped from V and 6 bases from J, the junction kept 11 bases outside the gene matches. The CDR3 DNA reads TGTGCCAGCCGATCGGGGCGGGAGGGCCGCAATGAGCAGTTCTTC. Protein product: CASRSGREGRNEQFF.

The V gene is TRBV6-6, the J gene TRBJ2-4, with TRBD1 matching 10 bases. The trim removed 8 bases at V and 5 bases at J, leaving 9 bases unmatched. Germline V gives CDR1 MNHNY, CDR2 SVGAGI (reference sequence). The CDR3 covers 15 residues. The CDR3: CASGGTGVFQNIQYF. In DNA, the CDR3 is TGTGCCAGCGGGGGGACAGGGGTCTTCCAAAACATTCAGTACTTC.